This T cell receptor beta chain is drawn from a study of shared clonotypes between healthy human individuals. The repertoire was sequenced with immunoSEQ multiplex PCR; TCRdb's copy has only in-frame clones and lacks some. Among a few million clones listed, about 92% were seen once. In germline, CDR1 is SGDLS, CDR2 YYNGEE. The CDR3 runs to 14 residues. V was clipped by 3 bases and J by 7 bases; unmatched bases: 2. This sequence originates from a man between 18 and 29 years old in good health. The chain uses TRBV9 and TRBJ2-2; 11 bases line up with TRBD2. The material sequenced was naive CD4+ T cells sorted from blood. Subset indicated: CD45RA+ positively selected. The CDR3 here is CASSETSGNGELFF. The CDR3 nucleotides read TGTGCCAGCAGCGAGACTAGCGGGAACGGGGAGCTGTTTTTT. Complete variable domain (other parts from reference TRBV9 and TRBJ2-2): DSGVTQTPKHLITATGQRVTLRCSPRSGDLSVYWYQQSLDQGLQFLIQYYNGEERAKGNILERFSAQQFPDLHSELNLSSLELGDSALYFCASSETSGNGELFFGEGSRLTVL.